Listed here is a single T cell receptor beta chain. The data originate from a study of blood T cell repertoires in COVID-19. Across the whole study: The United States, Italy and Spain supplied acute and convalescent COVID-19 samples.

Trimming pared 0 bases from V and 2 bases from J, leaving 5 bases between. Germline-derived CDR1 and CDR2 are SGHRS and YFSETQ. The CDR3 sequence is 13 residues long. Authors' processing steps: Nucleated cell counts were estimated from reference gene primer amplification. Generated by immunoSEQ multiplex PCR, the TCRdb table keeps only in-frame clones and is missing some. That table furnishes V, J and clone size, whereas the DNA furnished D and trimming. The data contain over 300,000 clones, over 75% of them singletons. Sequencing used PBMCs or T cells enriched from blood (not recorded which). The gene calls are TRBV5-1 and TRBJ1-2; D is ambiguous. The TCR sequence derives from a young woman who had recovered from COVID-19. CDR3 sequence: CASSLDINYGYTF. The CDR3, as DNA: TGCGCCAGCAGCTTGGACATAAACTATGGCTACACCTTC.